A selection of T cell receptor beta chains follows, all from one sample in a study of shared clonotypes between healthy human individuals. Profiled with immunoSEQ multiplex PCR; TCRdb holds only in-frame clones, not every one. The sample shows 2.3 million or so clones, roughly 93% of them seen only once. Sequencing was performed on naive CD4+ T cells from PBMCs. These receptors were taken from a young man in good health. Some clones in this sample may be carry-over from other donors' samples. CDR3s include the opening cysteine and the closing phenylalanine or tryptophan. A D gene is named only where the DNA matches it firmly. Expanded clones get a size class; other rows say once, few or many, or leave the size out.

d_call	v_call	clone_size	j_call	cdr3_nt	cdr3_aa
TRBD1	TRBV11-2	-	TRBJ1-2	TGTGCCAGCAGCCCAGGGGGGACAGATAACTATGGCTACACCTTC	CASSPGGTDNYGYTF
-	TRBV11-3	once	TRBJ2-3	TGTGCCAGCAGCTTAGGGGGGGAACAAGATACGCAGTATTTT	CASSLGGEQDTQYF
-	TRBV18	-	TRBJ2-3	TGTGCCAGCTCACCAATAGGCGGGACTCCAGATACGCAGTATTTT	CASSPIGGTPDTQYF
-	TRBV7-8	-	TRBJ1-4	TGTGCCAGCAGCTCCCAGCCGGGTCGGAGAGGTGAAAAACTGTTTTTT	CASSSQPGRRGEKLFF
-	TRBV7-9	-	TRBJ2-5	TGTGCCAGCACAGGGAACCAGGAGACCCAGTACTTC	CASTGNQETQYF
-	TRBV5-1	-	TRBJ1-1	TGCGCCAGCAGCCAACAGGCCCCGAACACTGAAGCTTTCTTT	CASSQQAPNTEAFF
TRBD1	TRBV27	-	TRBJ1-5	TGTGCCAGCAGTCCACGGGACAGGGAGGCTCAGCCCCAGCATTTT	CASSPRDREAQPQHF
-	TRBV30	-	TRBJ2-7	TGTGCCTGGAGTGTATCCCGGCACGAGCAGTACTTC	CAWSVSRHEQYF
-	TRBV7-3	-	TRBJ2-5	TGTGCCAGCAGCTCCGGGGCAGGGGCAGAAGAGACCCAGTACTTC	CASSSGAGAEETQYF
TRBD1	TRBV28	-	TRBJ2-7	TGTGCCAGCAGTCCCTCGGACAGGGGCCGCGAGCAGTACTTC	CASSPSDRGREQYF
-	TRBV5-6	-	TRBJ2-7	TGTGCCAGCAGCCGCGGGCTTATGGGGCCGGACGAGCAGTACTTC	CASSRGLMGPDEQYF
-	TRBV2	-	TRBJ1-5	TGTGCCAGCAGTGAAACCGGGCCCGCGCCCCAGCATTTT	CASSETGPAPQHF
TRBD1	TRBV7-8	-	TRBJ1-2	TGTGCCAGCAGCCCCCGGGTAGGGGGCGGCTATGGCTACACCTTC	CASSPRVGGGYGYTF
-	TRBV5-8	-	TRBJ1-2	TGTGCCAGCAGCTTGATGATCAGCGCCCTAGATAAAATAAACTATGGCTACACCTTC	CASSLMISALDKINYGYTF
-	TRBV9	-	TRBJ2-3	TGTGCCAGCAGCGCCGGGACGGCCACAGATACGCAGTATTTT	CASSAGTATDTQYF
-	TRBV5-6	-	TRBJ1-3	TGTGCCAGCAGCACCGGCCAGCCTGGAAACACCATATATTTT	CASSTGQPGNTIYF
-	TRBV6-1	-	TRBJ1-2	TGTGCCAGCAGTGAGGGTTCTACAGGGAACTATGGCTACACCTTC	CASSEGSTGNYGYTF
-	TRBV2	few	TRBJ1-3	TGTGCCAGCAGCTACGAAGGAACGGGAAACACCATATATTTT	CASSYEGTGNTIYF
-	TRBV10-1	-	TRBJ2-7	TGCGCCAGCAGTGACCCGGGTTATAAGTCCTACGAGCAGTACTTC	CASSDPGYKSYEQYF
-	TRBV5-4	-	TRBJ1-1	TGTGCCAGCAGCTTTAACAAGGACACTGAAGCTTTCTTT	CASSFNKDTEAFF
TRBD1	TRBV2	-	TRBJ2-2	TGTGCCAGCAGTGGGGACAGGGGGTTTTACGGGGAGCTGTTTTTT	CASSGDRGFYGELFF
TRBD1	TRBV28	-	TRBJ2-7	TGTGCCACCACCACCCCACCAGGGACAGGGAAAAGGAGCTCCTACGAGCAGTACTTC	CATTTPPGTGKRSSYEQYF
-	TRBV6-5	-	TRBJ1-5	TGTGCCAGCAGTTATTATAGCAATCAGCCCCAGCATTTT	CASSYYSNQPQHF
-	TRBV28	-	TRBJ2-1	TGTGCCAGCAGTTACCCCTTGGGGGAGGCATACAATGAGCAGTTCTTC	CASSYPLGEAYNEQFF
TRBD1	TRBV9	-	TRBJ1-3	TGTGCCAGCAGCGTACTTGATACAGGGGGAATATACGCCATATATTTT	CASSVLDTGGIYAIYF
-	TRBV14	-	TRBJ2-1	TGTGCCAGCAGCCACCGGCCGAGGGGGGGACACAATGAGCAGTTCTTC	CASSHRPRGGHNEQFF
-	TRBV5-1	-	TRBJ1-2	TGCGCCAGCAGCACTGCGGCCAGGGATGGCTACACCTTC	CASSTAARDGYTF
TRBD2	TRBV5-1	-	TRBJ2-5	TGCGCCAGCAGCTACGGACTAGCGGAAGAGACCCAGTACTTC	CASSYGLAEETQYF
TRBD2	TRBV5-4	-	TRBJ2-7	TGTGCCAGCAGCTTGGCAGGGGTAGCGGGGGGCGAGCAGTACTTC	CASSLAGVAGGEQYF
-	TRBV7-9	-	TRBJ2-1	TGTGCCAGCAGCCCCCCCGGTCTAGTGGGTGAGCAGTTCTTC	CASSPPGLVGEQFF
-	TRBV18	-	TRBJ2-7	TGTGCCAGCTCACAACCCCGATCTGAGCGGTACGAGCAGTACTTC	CASSQPRSERYEQYF
-	TRBV9	-	TRBJ1-3	TGTGCCAGCAGCGTAGCTGGAGAGGGACCCTCTGGAAACACCATATATTTT	CASSVAGEGPSGNTIYF
-	TRBV2	once	TRBJ2-3	TGTGCCAGCCCGCGGGTGTCTTCAGATACGCAGTATTTT	CASPRVSSDTQYF
TRBD1	TRBV7-3	-	TRBJ2-7	TGTGCCAGCAGCTTAGAGGGGGCGCAGAGGGAGCAGTACTTC	CASSLEGAQREQYF
-	TRBV5-1	-	TRBJ1-4	TGCGCCAGCAGCACGCCCGTAGAACCCGAGAAACTGTTTTTT	CASSTPVEPEKLFF
-	TRBV6-1	-	TRBJ1-5	TGTGCCAGCAGCGTTGGGGGTCAGCCCCAGCATTTT	CASSVGGQPQHF
TRBD1	TRBV7-2	-	TRBJ2-1	TGTGCCAGCAGCTTATTGTCAGGGGGTAGCAACAATGAGCAGTTCTTC	CASSLLSGGSNNEQFF
-	TRBV7-3	-	TRBJ2-3	TGTGCCAGCAGCTCCGCGGACAGCACAGATACGCAGTATTTT	CASSSADSTDTQYF
-	TRBV5-1	-	TRBJ2-7	TGCGCCAGCAGCTTGGTATCGAGCTCCTACGAGCAGTACTTC	CASSLVSSSYEQYF
-	TRBV20-1	once	TRBJ1-2	TGCAGTGCTAGTGGAGGGTATGGCTACACCTTC	CSASGGYGYTF
TRBD1	TRBV30	-	TRBJ2-7	TGTGCCTGGAGTTCGGACAGGGGGGGCGAGCAGTACTTC	CAWSSDRGGEQYF